The clone carrying this TCR beta chain was seen more than once but under ten times. One end of the junction does not line up with germline, which may come from a read error. The data belong to a study of blood T cells in healthy people across ages. Through a sample-barcoded 5' primer and a J-beta primer mix, a second PCR was run for roughly 7 to 12 cycles. From the 5' RACE reads, TCRdb called clonotypes with MiXCR, one entry per CDR3 protein. This sample has about 1.1 million distinct CDR3 sequences; more than 30% occur once, and the top ten carry less than 15%. This CDR3 is 13 amino acids long. Germline CDR1 is SGHRS and CDR2 is YFSETQ.

Material for sequencing was blood. The genes are TRBV5-1 and TRBJ2-7; D may be TRBD1 or TRBD2 (5 bases each). This TCR derives from a young man in good health. The CDR3 is CASSSGPSYERYF. The CDR3 DNA reads TGCGCCAGCAGCTCGGGACCCTCCTACGAGCGGTACTTC.